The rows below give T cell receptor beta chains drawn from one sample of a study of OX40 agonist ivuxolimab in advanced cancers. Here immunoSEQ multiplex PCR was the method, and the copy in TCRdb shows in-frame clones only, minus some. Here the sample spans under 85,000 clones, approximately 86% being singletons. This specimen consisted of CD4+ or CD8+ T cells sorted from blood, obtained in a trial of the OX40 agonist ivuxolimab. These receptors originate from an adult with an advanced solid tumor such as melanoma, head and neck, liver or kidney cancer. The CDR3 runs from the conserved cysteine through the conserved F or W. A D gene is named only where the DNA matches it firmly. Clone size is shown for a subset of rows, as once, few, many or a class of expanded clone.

cdr3_nt: TGTGCCACCAGCAGGGGACAGGGGATTCAGCCCCAGCATTTT; cdr3_aa: CATSRGQGIQPQHF; j_call: TRBJ1-5; clone_size: -; d_call: TRBD1; v_call: TRBV15
cdr3_nt: TGCGCCAGCAGCCCTGGGACCACGGGGCGATTCTACGAGCAGTACTTC; cdr3_aa: CASSPGTTGRFYEQYF; j_call: TRBJ2-7; clone_size: -; d_call: -; v_call: TRBV5-1
cdr3_nt: TGTGCCAGCAGGGTGTACAGGGAAGAGACCCAGTACTTC; cdr3_aa: CASRVYREETQYF; j_call: TRBJ2-5; clone_size: once; d_call: -; v_call: TRBV6-1
cdr3_nt: TGTGCCAGCTCACCCCGACAGGGGGACACCGGGGAGCTGTTTTTT; cdr3_aa: CASSPRQGDTGELFF; j_call: TRBJ2-2; clone_size: -; d_call: TRBD1; v_call: TRBV18
cdr3_nt: TGTGCCAGCAGTCCCCAGAGTTTTGAGGAAAAACTGTTTTTT; cdr3_aa: CASSPQSFEEKLFF; j_call: TRBJ1-4; clone_size: few; d_call: -; v_call: TRBV28
cdr3_nt: TGTGCCAGCACCCTCCAGGGGGCAAGGACTGAAGCTTTCTTT; cdr3_aa: CASTLQGARTEAFF; j_call: TRBJ1-1; clone_size: -; d_call: TRBD1; v_call: TRBV5-6
cdr3_nt: TGTGCCAGCAGCTCGACAGGGGAGCCCGGGGAGCTGTTTTTT; cdr3_aa: CASSSTGEPGELFF; j_call: TRBJ2-2; clone_size: -; d_call: TRBD1; v_call: TRBV7-3
cdr3_nt: TGTGCCAGCAGCTTACCGGGATCACCCCTCCACTTT; cdr3_aa: CASSLPGSPLHF; j_call: TRBJ1-6; clone_size: few; d_call: -; v_call: TRBV7-3
cdr3_nt: TGTGCCAGCAGCGGGAGGCGGGGGAGCACAGATACGCAGTATTTT; cdr3_aa: CASSGRRGSTDTQYF; j_call: TRBJ2-3; clone_size: -; d_call: TRBD2; v_call: TRBV5-8
cdr3_nt: TGTGCCAGCAGTTCCCGACTGGGGGCGAATGGCTACACCTTC; cdr3_aa: CASSSRLGANGYTF; j_call: TRBJ1-2; clone_size: few; d_call: -; v_call: TRBV27
cdr3_nt: TGCAGCGTTGGGGCAAGTGGGGAGACCCAGTACTTC; cdr3_aa: CSVGASGETQYF; j_call: TRBJ2-5; clone_size: -; d_call: -; v_call: TRBV29-1
cdr3_nt: TGTGCCAGCAGCGTACGAGGACAGGGTATCAATGAGCAGTTCTTC; cdr3_aa: CASSVRGQGINEQFF; j_call: TRBJ2-1; clone_size: -; d_call: TRBD1; v_call: TRBV7-3
cdr3_nt: TGCGCCAGCAGCCAAGATACGTGGGACAGGGGGGACTACACCTTC; cdr3_aa: CASSQDTWDRGDYTF; j_call: TRBJ1-2; clone_size: -; d_call: TRBD1; v_call: TRBV4-3
cdr3_nt: TGCAGCGTTGGAAAGAACACTGAAGCTTTCTTT; cdr3_aa: CSVGKNTEAFF; j_call: TRBJ1-1; clone_size: -; d_call: -; v_call: TRBV29-1
cdr3_nt: TGTGCCAGCAGTTTGGATGGCACTGAAGCTTTCTTT; cdr3_aa: CASSLDGTEAFF; j_call: TRBJ1-1; clone_size: once; d_call: -; v_call: TRBV28